This T cell receptor beta chain was recorded in a study of T cells in Graves' hyperthyroidism and ophthalmopathy (dated by TCRdb to between 2018 and 2021). Broadly, across the study: Peripheral blood was sampled at the time of initial diagnosis, prior to any treatment. Following sampling, methimazole starting at 30 mg daily was given to hyperthyroidism patients, and high-dose intravenous methylprednisolone was given to ophthalmopathy patients. An independent validation cohort of under 20 hyperthyroidism patients and approximately 15 patients who later progressed to ophthalmopathy tested prospective prediction of ophthalmopathy. The roughly 91 discovery patients were randomly divided into training and test sets at a 7:3 ratio. The paper reports TCR Vbeta CDR3 sequencing of fewer than 150 peripheral blood samples: 40 or so ophthalmopathy, roughly 74 hyperthyroidism and 17 progressor patients. In more than 5 Graves' hyperthyroidism patients, the study also compared T-cell repertoires from thyroid tissue with T-cell repertoires from blood. TCR V-J signatures able to tell the groups apart were searched for in a discovery cohort of 100 or so patients, of whom more than 40 had Graves' ophthalmopathy and some 60 had stable Graves' hyperthyroidism.

The TCR beta CDR3 regions were amplified from RNA transcripts. The first round of RT-PCR for the TCR CDR3 was performed with the HTBI primer set and the Qiagen OneStep RT-PCR kit. A second multiplex PCR round built the libraries, followed by size selection and purification. Paired-end sequencing of the libraries was performed with 100 bp reads on an Illumina HiSeq2000. Per the original workflow: Raw data were processed with SOAPnuke, discarding reads with adapters, uncalled bases, mean Phred below 15, or no exact constant-primer or identifier match. COPE v1.2.5 was used to merge high-quality paired reads, and clonotypes were defined as unique nucleotide sequences. MiTCR v1.1 was used to align clonotypes to the IMGT TRBV, TRBD and TRBJ reference segments. The analysis was restricted to V-J combinations with a frequency above 0.0001, which together covered about 99% of the repertoires. A TCS score was defined as the ratio of F50 (clonal expansion) to E x V (chaos), with BLOSUM62-based TCRdist applied between CDR3 peptides within each V-J. Welch's t-statistics and random forest reduced around 520 V-J features to 13, which were used in a naive Bayes classifier (R e1071). TCRdb reprocessing: public reads trimmed at Q25 with fastp, clones called with MiXCR, in-frame beta chains kept. Duplicate CDR3 protein sequences are folded into a single record with the most common DNA and genes. TCRdb's processing, not the authors', yielded these V and J calls. The sample yields around 450,000 distinct CDR3 sequences; roughly 13% were counted once. The ten largest clonotypes hold about 5% of the sample.

Graves' hyperthyroidism was defined as stable when no progression to ophthalmopathy occurred over 18 months of follow-up. Hyperthyroidism patients were aged 18 to 65 years and newly diagnosed, with disease duration of less than 2 months. The study excluded patients with uncontrolled infections, other autoimmune diseases, pregnancy or lactation. Diagnoses relied on clinical symptoms, serum thyroxine and TRAb, thyroid ultrasound and orbital computed tomography. Ficoll-Paque density gradient centrifugation was used to isolate PBMCs from under 11 ml of fresh peripheral blood. Total RNA was extracted using Trizol reagent, and RNA quality was assessed on an Agilent 2100 Bioanalyzer. Points the paper makes about the study in general: Most expanded thyroid clonotypes (frequency above 0.001) were also found in blood, which suggests that blood repertoires may mirror thyroid immune responses. In validation, the model predicted progression to ophthalmopathy with over 60% sensitivity and less than 75% specificity, a median of 6.5 months before onset. No statistical method was used to fix the sample size in advance, and group allocation was not hidden from the investigators. In cross-validation, a model built on a 13 V-J signature told ophthalmopathy apart from stable hyperthyroidism with roughly 87% sensitivity and 81% to 82% specificity, and in testing the same model reached 80%/75%.

This clonotype was picked up many times. Its antigen is currently not known. The record has no base qualities; no much larger clone is one base away. The germline V gene gives CDR1 as MNHEY and CDR2 as SVGEGT. The CDR3, cysteine through phenylalanine, is 16 amino acids long. Kept here is only the CDR3 DNA, which spans 48 bases and is read in frame from base 1. Trimming at the junction amounts to 5 bases on V and 3 bases on J, and the germline ends lie 19 bases apart. The receptor was isolated from a woman aged 18-29 years with Graves' hyperthyroidism. The sequenced sample was blood. Recombination joined TRBV6-2 or TRBV6-3 with TRBJ2-5; possibly the D gene is TRBD1, per 6 matching bases. The sequenced DNA is TGTGCCAGCAGTAGCTCACGGGACACAGGAAAAGAGACCCAGTACTTC. This is translated as CASSSSRDTGKETQYF.